The 31 T cell receptor beta chains below come from one sample, sequenced in a study of blood T cell repertoires in COVID-19. Here immunoSEQ multiplex PCR was the method, and the copy in TCRdb shows in-frame clones only, minus some. The sample has 70,000 to 95,000 clones, about 85% seen once. The sequenced sample was peripheral blood. These receptors came from a woman in her seventies with active or convalescent COVID-19.

The V call is TRBV5-1, the J call TRBJ1-1, with 10 bases that match TRBD1. CDR3 length: 14 residues. The V gene end was trimmed by 4 bases and the J gene end by 2 bases; junction bases not matched to a gene: 2. The germline V gene has CDR1 SGHRS and CDR2 YFSETQ. The CDR3 loop is CASSTTGGNTEAFF. CDR3 coding DNA: TGCGCCAGCAGCACGACAGGGGGCAACACTGAAGCTTTCTTT. Using reference TRBV5-1 and TRBJ1-1 for the parts outside the CDR3, the full variable domain is KAGVTQTPRYLIKTRGQQVTLSCSPISGHRSVSWYQQTPGQGLQFLFEYFSETQRNKGNFPGRFSGRQFSNSRSEMNVSTLELGDSALYLCASSTTGGNTEAFFGQGTRLTVV.

The chain joins TRBV18 to TRBJ1-4; 8 bases fit TRBD1. V shed 5 bases, J shed 7 bases, and the junction held 9 bases outside the gene matches. The germline V gene has CDR1 KGHSH and CDR2 LQKENI. The length of the CDR3 is 15 residues. CDR3 sequence: CASSGQGQPTEKLFF. Written as DNA, the CDR3 is TGTGCCAGCTCAGGACAGGGCCAACCAACTGAAAAACTGTTTTTT.

In its sample, this clone was seen once. V is TRBV6-6 and J is TRBJ2-1; the match to TRBD2 covers 9 bases. The CDR3 has 16 amino acids. Germline V gives CDR1 MNHNY, CDR2 SVGAGI (reference sequence). V lost 2 bases to trimming and J lost 4 bases; unmatched junction nucleotides: 6. The CDR3 nucleotides read TGTGCCAGCAGTTACCCTAGCGGGGCGCCATACAATGAGCAGTTCTTC. Its protein is CASSYPSGAPYNEQFF.

This clone was detected only a few times. This chain uses TRBV7-8 with TRBJ2-7; D is possibly TRBD2 (5 bases). Germline V CDR1 and CDR2: SGHVS, FQNEAQ. The V end lost 4 bases, the J end lost 3 bases, and 19 bases lay between the germline ends. The CDR3 length is 16 residues. The CDR3 DNA is TGTGCCAGCAGCTCACCTCGGGGTAGAGTCCTCTACGAGCAGTACTTC. It is translated as CASSSPRGRVLYEQYF.

The chain links TRBV19 to TRBJ2-1; 7 nucleotides align to TRBD1. With V trimmed by 4 bases and J by 3 bases, 6 bases remained unmatched. The CDR3 totals 15 residues. CDR1 LNHDA and CDR2 SQIVND come from the germline V gene (reference sequence). CDR3 in amino acids: CASSTRDRDYNEQFF. CDR3 DNA: TGTGCCAGTAGTACCCGGGACAGAGACTACAATGAGCAGTTCTTC.

This rearrangement joins TRBV29-1 to TRBJ2-7; the D is unclear. Trimming shortened V by 4 bases and J by 5 bases, and 9 bases separated the two germline ends. Germline CDR1 reads SQVTM; CDR2 reads ANQGSEA. The CDR3 contains 11 residues. CDR3: CSVVDGHEQYF. CDR3 nucleotides: TGCAGCGTTGTCGATGGGCACGAGCAGTACTTC.

The CDR3 is CASSRDYQETQYF. CDR3 nucleotide sequence: TGTGCCAGCAGTCGGGACTACCAAGAGACCCAGTACTTC. The V and J genes are TRBV2 and TRBJ2-5; D possibly corresponds to TRBD2 (6 bases). This CDR3 has 13 residues. Between the trimmed V and J ends, which lost 5 bases and 0 bases, there was a span of 7 bases. Germline V gives CDR1 SNHLY, CDR2 FYNNEI.

The CDR3 is CASRPETATNEKLFF. The CDR3 DNA reads as TGTGCCAGCAGGCCCGAGACAGCAACTAATGAAAAACTGTTTTTT. V is TRBV28 and J is TRBJ1-4; the D gene is possibly TRBD1 (5 bases). The V and J ends lost 6 bases and 0 bases respectively, with 11 bases between them. The CDR3 length is 15 residues. Germline V gene lookup returns CDR1 MDHEN and CDR2 SYDVKM.

The chain couples TRBV10-2 to TRBJ1-2, with D possibly matching TRBD1 (6 bases). Germline V CDR1 and CDR2: WSHSY, SAAADI. Trimming took 0 bases from V and 4 from J, leaving 6 bases between them. This CDR3 has 13 amino acids. In DNA, the CDR3 is TGCGCCAGCAGTGAGTCAGGGGGCTATGGCTACACCTTC. Protein: CASSESGGYGYTF.

The table lists this clone with a few counts. The chain carries TRBV7-2 and TRBJ1-2; 11 bases line up with TRBD1. The junction had 7 bases not matched to a gene; V was cut back by 2 bases and J by 8 bases. Germline assignment: CDR1 SGHTA and CDR2 FQGNSA. The CDR3 length is 15 residues. CDR3 region: CASSLLGQGVLGYTF. The CDR3 nucleotides are TGTGCCAGCAGCTTATTGGGACAGGGGGTACTGGGCTACACCTTC. Full variable domain (missing parts from reference TRBV7-2 and TRBJ1-2): GAGVSQSPSNKVTEKGKDVELRCDPISGHTALYWYRQSLGQGLEFLIYFQGNSAPDKSGLPSDRFSAERTGGSVSTLTIQRTQQEDSAVYLCASSLLGQGVLGYTFGSGTRLTVV.

This chain joins TRBV5-1 and TRBJ1-1; D remains ambiguous. The CDR3 runs to 14 residues. Germline V gene lookup returns CDR1 SGHRS and CDR2 YFSETQ. V was trimmed by 1 base and J by 0 bases, leaving 7 bases between them. This chain's CDR3 is CASSLMRLNTEAFF. CDR3 DNA sequence: TGCGCCAGCAGCTTGATGCGGTTGAACACTGAAGCTTTCTTT.

The CDR3 bases are TGCAGTGCTAGTGGGGGAGAAGCCTTTTATAGCAATCAGCCCCAGCATTTT. Translation: CSASGGEAFYSNQPQHF. The gene calls are TRBV20-1 and TRBJ1-5; perhaps TRBD1 as D (5 bases). This CDR3 is 17 amino acids long. V shed 3 bases and J shed 0 bases, with 18 bases lying between them. From germline, CDR1 is DFQATT and CDR2 SNEGSKA (reference sequence).

V and J are TRBV7-2 and TRBJ1-2, with D possibly TRBD1 on 6 matching bases. The V end was cut by 5 bases, the J end by 3 bases, with 16 bases between. CDR1 is SGHTA, CDR2 FQGNSA, per germline. The CDR3 extends over 15 amino acids. The CDR3 reads CASSPDSGGDYGYTF. CDR3 DNA: TGTGCCAGCAGCCCAGACAGTGGGGGCGACTATGGCTACACCTTC.

The V and J genes are TRBV27 and TRBJ1-4, with a possible D match to TRBD1 (5 bases). There are 15 residues in the CDR3. Germline values: CDR1 MNHEY, CDR2 SMNVEV (reference sequence). The ends were cut back, 3 bases at V and 2 bases at J, with 10 bases in the middle. Written as DNA, the CDR3 is TGTGCCAGCAGTTTGGCAGGGTTGACTAATGAAAAACTGTTTTTT. Amino acid sequence: CASSLAGLTNEKLFF.

This chain joins TRBV9 and TRBJ1-2; D might be TRBD1 (6 bases). V shed 3 bases and J shed 2 bases, with 17 bases lying between them. CDR3 length: 16 residues. CDR1 is SGDLS and CDR2 is YYNGEE in the germline V gene. Here the CDR3 reads CASSGNTGLRNYGYTF. The CDR3 region has the DNA TGTGCCAGCAGCGGAAATACAGGGCTTCGGAACTATGGCTACACCTTC.

This clone appeared once. The chain carries TRBV7-9 and TRBJ2-1, with D tentatively TRBD2 (6 bases). Germline CDR1 and CDR2: SEHNR and FQNEAQ (reference sequence). Trimming removed 6 bases from V and 6 bases from J, with 15 bases in between. This CDR3 is built from 14 residues. The CDR3 region is CASRDPAGPNEQFF. The CDR3 DNA is TGTGCCAGCAGGGACCCTGCGGGGCCCAATGAGCAGTTCTTC.

This chain joins TRBV5-1 and TRBJ2-4; 10 nucleotides line up with TRBD1. The V gene end was trimmed by 3 bases and the J gene end by 2 bases; junction bases not matched to a gene: 5. The CDR3 spans 16 residues. The germline gives CDR1 SGHRS, CDR2 YFSETQ. CDR3 protein: CASSSTGGATKNIQYF. The CDR3 DNA reads TGCGCCAGCAGCTCGACAGGGGGCGCGACCAAAAACATTCAGTACTTC.

The rearrangement uses TRBV3-1 (or the pseudogene TRBV3-2) and TRBJ1-6, with no clear D. The CDR3 is made up of 14 amino acids. The germline CDR1 and CDR2 sequences are LGHDT and YNNKEL (reference sequence). The V end was cut by 1 base, the J end by 7 bases, with 8 bases between. CDR3: CASSQGLPNSPLHF. CDR3 in DNA: TGTGCCAGCAGCCAAGGACTCCCAAATTCACCCCTCCACTTT.

CDR3 sequence reads: CASSLSTGGQSPNSPLHF. The CDR3 bases are TGCGCCAGCAGCCTTTCTACAGGGGGCCAATCCCCTAATTCACCCCTCCACTTT. The chain combines TRBV4-1 with TRBJ1-6; TRBD1 aligns across 9 bases. After removal of 4 bases from V and 6 bases from J, the junction contained 13 bases not matched to a gene. There are 18 residues in the CDR3. The V gene's germline CDR1 is MGHRA and CDR2 YSYEKL.

The CDR3 nucleotides read TGCGCCAGCAGCTTGGGGACAGGGGGCCCCATTTACGAGCAGTACTTC. This sequence encodes CASSLGTGGPIYEQYF. J is TRBJ2-7 and V is TRBV4-3; TRBD1 agrees at 12 bases. Per the germline V gene, CDR1 is LGHNA and CDR2 is YSLEER. Germline trimming cut 5 bases from V and 4 bases from J; bases unmatched to any gene: 9. This CDR3 is 16 amino acids long.

The chain uses TRBV7-8 and TRBJ2-1; 12 positions match TRBD2. Germline V gene data show CDR1 as SGHVS and CDR2 as FQNEAQ. The CDR3 runs 16 residues. The junction had 9 bases not matched to a gene; V was cut back by 2 bases and J by 10 bases. CDR3: CASSLRQELAGGEQFF. In DNA, the CDR3 is TGTGCCAGCAGCTTAAGGCAGGAACTAGCGGGGGGCGAGCAGTTCTTC.

This sequence joins TRBV20-1 and TRBJ2-1; no firm D call. The V and J ends lost 2 bases and 9 bases respectively, with 5 bases between them. This CDR3 has 10 amino acids. Germline CDR1 DFQATT, CDR2 SNEGSKA (reference sequence). The CDR3 here is CSARIGEQFF. For the CDR3, the DNA is TGCAGTGCTAGAATCGGTGAGCAGTTCTTC.

This chain links TRBV11-2 with TRBJ1-4; the match to TRBD1 covers 7 bases. The V gene end was trimmed by 5 bases and the J gene end by 3 bases; junction bases not matched to a gene: 9. From germline, CDR1 is SGHAT and CDR2 FQNNGV. The CDR3 extends over 16 amino acids. Written as DNA, the CDR3 is TGTGCCAGCAGCCGGGACAGTCTAGTTGCTAATGAAAAACTGTTTTTT. This encodes CASSRDSLVANEKLFF.

The J gene is TRBJ2-6, the V gene TRBV24-1; 8 nucleotides match TRBD1. The V segment lost 4 bases and the J segment 1 base; nucleotides outside the gene matches: 5. The CDR3 is made up of 17 amino acids. The germline gives CDR1 KGHDR, CDR2 SFDVKD. Written as DNA, the CDR3 is TGTGCCACCAGTGACCAGGACAGGGCGTCTGGGGCCAACGTCCTGACTTTC. Translating it yields CATSDQDRASGANVLTF.

V and J are TRBV11-2 and TRBJ1-6; the match to TRBD1 covers 7 bases. Per germline, CDR1 SGHAT and CDR2 FQNNGV. This CDR3 has 15 residues. The V and J ends lost 4 bases and 6 bases, in that order; junction bases with no gene match: 6. The CDR3 region has the DNA TGTGCCAGCAGCTCAGGACAGGTCTTTAATTCACCCCTCCACTTT. Translating gives CASSSGQVFNSPLHF.

A note on this clone: In the same sample, other DNA sequences code for this CDR3. The chain joins TRBV5-1 to TRBJ1-1; 7 nucleotides align to TRBD1. Germline V lookup: CDR1 SGHRS, CDR2 YFSETQ. V trimming: 3 bases; J trimming: 1 base; junction bases outside the gene matches: 3. This CDR3 is 14 amino acids long. The CDR3 nucleotides are TGCGCCAGCAGCTCCCAGGGGGGGAACACTGAAGCTTTCTTT. This sequence encodes CASSSQGGNTEAFF.

V gene TRBV28 combines with J gene TRBJ1-2; 10 nucleotides agree with TRBD1. The CDR3 runs to 16 residues. Germline assignment: CDR1 MDHEN and CDR2 SYDVKM. Trimming cost V 4 bases and J 3 bases; bases outside gene matches: 8. CDR3 DNA: TGTGCCAGCAGTTCAACCGGGACAGGGGAAGACTATGGCTACACCTTC. Amino acids: CASSSTGTGEDYGYTF.

This clone was recorded a few times. The chain employs TRBV21-1 and TRBJ1-2; TRBD1, as called in the table, went unchecked against the DNA. TRBV21-1 is assigned pseudogene status. The CDR3 contains 15 residues. The CDR3, as DNA: TGTGCCAGCAGCACGCGGCGGACAGGGCCCTATGGCTACACCTTC. Translation gives CASSTRRTGPYGYTF.

The CDR3 DNA follows: TGTGCCAGCAGCATCAGCGGGGGGGCCGTTCATGAGCAGTTCTTC. This translates into CASSISGGAVHEQFF. V is TRBV7-9 and J is TRBJ2-1; 10 bases are shared with TRBD2. Per germline, CDR1 SEHNR and CDR2 FQNEAQ (reference sequence). V lost 5 bases and J lost 8; bases outside the gene matches: 9. This CDR3 has 15 residues.

V is TRBV19 and J is TRBJ1-1; 8 bases are a match to TRBD1. CDR3 size: 13 residues. Germline CDR1 and CDR2: LNHDA and SQIVND (reference sequence). Trimming took 6 bases from V and 3 from J; bases not matched to a gene: 3. CDR3 sequence: CASSTTGDTEAFF. The CDR3 coding sequence is TGTGCCAGTAGCACGACAGGGGACACTGAAGCTTTCTTT.

This chain uses TRBV2 with TRBJ2-7, with 11 bases that match TRBD2. V gave up 4 bases and J gave up 5 bases; unmatched junction bases: 7. The CDR3 extends over 15 amino acids. Germline lookup yields CDR1 SNHLY and CDR2 FYNNEI. The CDR3 nucleotides are TGTGCCAGCAGTGTCTTAGCGGGGGGGCCCAACGAGCAGTACTTC. This translates into CASSVLAGGPNEQYF.